This T cell receptor (beta chain) was found in a study of CD8+CD57+ T cells in acquired aplastic anemia. Germline loops: CDR1 SGHRS, CDR2 YFSETQ. There are 14 residues in the CDR3. Trimming pared 0 bases from V and 7 bases from J, leaving 11 bases between. CDR3 and TCR beta VDJ profiling relied on genomic DNA as the template. Using its own MiXCR run on the reads, TCRdb lists one record per CDR3 protein. Of a few hundred thousand distinct CDR3 sequences listed, over 55% are singletons. Sequencing was carried out using sorted CD4+, CD8+, or CD8+CD57+ T cells (not recorded which) from PBMCs. The chain is built from TRBV5-1 and TRBJ2-1; weak D call: TRBD2 (6 bases). This TCR came from a human donor in good health. The chain's CDR3 is CASSLVGGENEQFF. The CDR3 nucleotides are TGCGCCAGCAGCTTGGTGGGAGGTGAGAATGAGCAGTTCTTC.